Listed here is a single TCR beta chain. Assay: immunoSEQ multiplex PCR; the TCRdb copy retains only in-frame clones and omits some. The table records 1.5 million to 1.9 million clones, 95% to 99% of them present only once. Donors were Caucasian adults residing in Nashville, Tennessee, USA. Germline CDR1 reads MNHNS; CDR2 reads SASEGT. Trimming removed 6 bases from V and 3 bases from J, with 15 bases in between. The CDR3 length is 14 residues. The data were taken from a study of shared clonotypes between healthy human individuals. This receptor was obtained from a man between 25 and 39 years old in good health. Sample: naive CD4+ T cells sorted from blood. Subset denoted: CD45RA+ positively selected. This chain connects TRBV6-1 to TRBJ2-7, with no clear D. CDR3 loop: CASSYFGQLYEQYF. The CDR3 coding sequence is TGTGCCAGCAGCTATTTTGGGCAGCTCTACGAGCAGTACTTC.